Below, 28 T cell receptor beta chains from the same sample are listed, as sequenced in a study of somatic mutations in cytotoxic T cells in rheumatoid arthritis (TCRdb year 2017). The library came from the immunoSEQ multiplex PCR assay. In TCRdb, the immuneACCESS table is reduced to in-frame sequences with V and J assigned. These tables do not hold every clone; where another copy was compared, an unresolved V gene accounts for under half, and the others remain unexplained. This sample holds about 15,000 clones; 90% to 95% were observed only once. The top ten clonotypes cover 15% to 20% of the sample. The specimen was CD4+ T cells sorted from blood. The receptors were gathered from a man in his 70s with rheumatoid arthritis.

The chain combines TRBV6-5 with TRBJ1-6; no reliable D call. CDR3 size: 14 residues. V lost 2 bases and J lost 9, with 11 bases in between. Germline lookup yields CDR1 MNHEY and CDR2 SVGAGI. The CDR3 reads CASSYASFGSPLHF. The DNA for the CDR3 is TGTGCCAGCAGTTACGCCTCTTTCGGTTCACCCCTCCACTTT.

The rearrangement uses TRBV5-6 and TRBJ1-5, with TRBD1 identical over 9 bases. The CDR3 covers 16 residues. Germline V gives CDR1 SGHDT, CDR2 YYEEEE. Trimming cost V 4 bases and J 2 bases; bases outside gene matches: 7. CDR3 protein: CASSRTGGAGNQPQHF. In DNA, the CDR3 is TGTGCCAGCAGCCGAACAGGGGGCGCGGGCAATCAGCCCCAGCATTTT. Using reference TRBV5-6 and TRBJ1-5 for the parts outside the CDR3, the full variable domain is DAGVTQSPTHLIKTRGQQVTLRCSPKSGHDTVSWYQQALGQGPQFIFQYYEEEERQRGNFPDRFSGHQFPNYSSELNVNALLLGDSALYLCASSRTGGAGNQPQHFGDGTRLSIL.

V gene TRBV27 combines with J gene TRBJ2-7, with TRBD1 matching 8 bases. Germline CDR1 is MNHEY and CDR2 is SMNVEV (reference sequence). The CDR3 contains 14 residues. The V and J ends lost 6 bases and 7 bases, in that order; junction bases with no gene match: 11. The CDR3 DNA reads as TGTGCCAGCAGCTCCGGACAGGGTCCTACGGAGCAGTACTTC. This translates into CASSSGQGPTEQYF.

Here the CDR3 DNA reads TGTGCCTGGAGTGCCCTTCCCTCCGAGCAGTACTTC. It yields the protein CAWSALPSEQYF. The chain combines TRBV30 with TRBJ2-7, with D unclear. The V end was cut by 1 base, the J end by 6 bases, with 10 bases between. CDR3 length equals 12 residues. The germline V gene encodes CDR1 GTSNPN and CDR2 SVGIG (reference sequence).

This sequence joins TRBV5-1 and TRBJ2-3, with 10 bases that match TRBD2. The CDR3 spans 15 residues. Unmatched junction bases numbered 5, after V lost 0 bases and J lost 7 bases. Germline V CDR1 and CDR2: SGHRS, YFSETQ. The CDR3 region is CASSLGLAGDHTQYF. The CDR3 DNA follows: TGCGCCAGCAGCTTGGGGCTAGCGGGAGATCATACGCAGTATTTT.

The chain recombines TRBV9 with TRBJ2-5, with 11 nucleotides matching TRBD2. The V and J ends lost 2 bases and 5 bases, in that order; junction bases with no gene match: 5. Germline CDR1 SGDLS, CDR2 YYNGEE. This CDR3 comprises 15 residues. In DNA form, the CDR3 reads TGTGCCAGCAGCGTTACTAGCGGGGGTTTCGAGACCCAGTACTTC. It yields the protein CASSVTSGGFETQYF.

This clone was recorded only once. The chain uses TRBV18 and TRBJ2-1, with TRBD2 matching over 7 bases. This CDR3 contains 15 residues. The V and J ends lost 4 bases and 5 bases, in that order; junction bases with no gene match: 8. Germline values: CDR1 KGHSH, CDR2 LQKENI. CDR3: CASSRPLAEHNEQFF. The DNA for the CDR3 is TGTGCCAGCTCACGTCCCCTAGCGGAACACAATGAGCAGTTCTTC.

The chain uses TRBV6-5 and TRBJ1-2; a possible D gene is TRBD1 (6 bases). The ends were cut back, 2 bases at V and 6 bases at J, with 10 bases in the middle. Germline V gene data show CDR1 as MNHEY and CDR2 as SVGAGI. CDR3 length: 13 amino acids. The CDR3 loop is CASSYPTGNGYTF. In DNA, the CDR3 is TGTGCCAGCAGTTACCCTACAGGGAATGGCTACACCTTC.

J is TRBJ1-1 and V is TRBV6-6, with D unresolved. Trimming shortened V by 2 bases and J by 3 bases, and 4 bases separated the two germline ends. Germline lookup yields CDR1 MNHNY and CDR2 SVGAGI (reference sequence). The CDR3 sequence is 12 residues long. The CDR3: CASSYADTEAFF. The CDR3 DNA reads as TGTGCCAGCAGTTACGCGGACACTGAAGCTTTCTTT.

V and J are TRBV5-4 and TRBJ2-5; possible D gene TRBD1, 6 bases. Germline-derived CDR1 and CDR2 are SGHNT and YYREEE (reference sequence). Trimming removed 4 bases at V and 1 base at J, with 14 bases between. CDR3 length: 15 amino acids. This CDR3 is CASSPATGSQETQYF. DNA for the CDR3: TGTGCCAGCAGCCCTGCAACAGGGTCCCAAGAGACCCAGTACTTC.

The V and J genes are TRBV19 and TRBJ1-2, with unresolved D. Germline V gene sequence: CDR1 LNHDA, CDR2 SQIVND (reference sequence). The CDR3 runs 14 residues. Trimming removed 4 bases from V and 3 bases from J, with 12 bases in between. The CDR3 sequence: CASSSPGLDYGYTF. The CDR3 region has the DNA TGTGCCAGTAGTAGCCCCGGGTTAGACTATGGCTACACCTTC.

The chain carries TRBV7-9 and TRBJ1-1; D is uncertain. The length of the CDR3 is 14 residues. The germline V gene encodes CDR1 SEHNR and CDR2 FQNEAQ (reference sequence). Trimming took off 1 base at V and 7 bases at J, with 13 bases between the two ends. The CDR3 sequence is CASSLGEPTDEAFF. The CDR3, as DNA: TGTGCCAGCAGCTTAGGTGAACCGACTGATGAAGCTTTCTTT.

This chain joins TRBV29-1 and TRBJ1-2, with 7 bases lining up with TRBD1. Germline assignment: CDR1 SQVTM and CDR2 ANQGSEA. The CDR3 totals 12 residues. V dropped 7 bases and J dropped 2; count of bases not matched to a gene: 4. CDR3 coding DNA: TGCAGCGGAAGGGACAGCAACTATGGCTACACCTTC. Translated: CSGRDSNYGYTF.

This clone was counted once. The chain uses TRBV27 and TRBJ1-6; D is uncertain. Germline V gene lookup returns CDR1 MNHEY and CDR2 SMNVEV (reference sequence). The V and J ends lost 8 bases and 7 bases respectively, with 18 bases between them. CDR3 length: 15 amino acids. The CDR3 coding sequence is TGTGCCAGCGGCCTAGTTTTCGGGAAAAATTCACCCCTCCACTTT. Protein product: CASGLVFGKNSPLHF.

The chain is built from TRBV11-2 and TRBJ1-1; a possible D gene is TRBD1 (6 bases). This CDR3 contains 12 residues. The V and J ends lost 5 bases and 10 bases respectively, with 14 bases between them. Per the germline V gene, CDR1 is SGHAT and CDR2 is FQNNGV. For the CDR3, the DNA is TGTGCCAGCAGCATTCGGGGGGGGGCAGCTTTCTTT. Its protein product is CASSIRGGAAFF.

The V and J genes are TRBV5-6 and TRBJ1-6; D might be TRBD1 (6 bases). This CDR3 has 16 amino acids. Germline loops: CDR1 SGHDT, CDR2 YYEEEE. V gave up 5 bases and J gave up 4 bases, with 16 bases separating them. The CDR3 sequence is CASSKQGSLYNSPLHF. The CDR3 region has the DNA TGTGCCAGCAGTAAACAGGGAAGCCTATATAATTCACCCCTCCACTTT. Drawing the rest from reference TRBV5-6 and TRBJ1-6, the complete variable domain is DAGVTQSPTHLIKTRGQQVTLRCSPKSGHDTVSWYQQALGQGPQFIFQYYEEEERQRGNFPDRFSGHQFPNYSSELNVNALLLGDSALYLCASSKQGSLYNSPLHFGNGTRLTVT.

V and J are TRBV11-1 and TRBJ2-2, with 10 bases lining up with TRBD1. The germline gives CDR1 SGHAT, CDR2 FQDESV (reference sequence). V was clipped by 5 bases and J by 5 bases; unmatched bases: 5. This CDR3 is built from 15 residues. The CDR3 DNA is TGTGCCAGCAGCGCCGGGACAGGGGTGACCGGGGAGCTGTTTTTT. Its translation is CASSAGTGVTGELFF.

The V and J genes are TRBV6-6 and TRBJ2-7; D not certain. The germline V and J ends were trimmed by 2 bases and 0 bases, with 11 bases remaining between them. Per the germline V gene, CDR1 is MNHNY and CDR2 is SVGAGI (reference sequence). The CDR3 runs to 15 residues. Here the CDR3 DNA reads TGTGCCAGCAGTTACGGCGGCCTAAGCTCCTACGAGCAGTACTTC. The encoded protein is CASSYGGLSSYEQYF.

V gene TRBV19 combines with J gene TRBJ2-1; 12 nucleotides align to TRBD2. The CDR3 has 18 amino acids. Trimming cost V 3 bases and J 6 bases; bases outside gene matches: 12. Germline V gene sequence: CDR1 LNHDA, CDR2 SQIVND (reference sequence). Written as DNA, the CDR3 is TGTGCCAGTAGTATGGGACTAGCGGGTGGACGGGTTTTCAATGAGCAGTTCTTC. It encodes CASSMGLAGGRVFNEQFF.

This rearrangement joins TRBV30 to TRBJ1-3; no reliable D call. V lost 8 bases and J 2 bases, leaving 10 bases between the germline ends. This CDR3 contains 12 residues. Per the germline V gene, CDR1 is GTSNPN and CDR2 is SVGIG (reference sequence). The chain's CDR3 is CARGSTGNTIYF. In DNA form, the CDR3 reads TGTGCCCGCGGGTCTACTGGAAACACCATATATTTT.

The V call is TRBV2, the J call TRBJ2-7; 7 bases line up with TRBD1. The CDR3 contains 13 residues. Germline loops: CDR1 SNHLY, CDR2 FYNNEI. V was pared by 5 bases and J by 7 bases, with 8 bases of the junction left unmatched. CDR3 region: CASSRIWTGEQYF. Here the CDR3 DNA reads TGTGCCAGCAGTAGGATATGGACAGGTGAGCAGTACTTC. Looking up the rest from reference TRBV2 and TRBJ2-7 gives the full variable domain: EPEVTQTPSHQVTQMGQEVILRCVPISNHLYFYWYRQILGQKVEFLVSFYNNEISEKSEIFDDQFSVERPDGSNFTLKIRSTKLEDSAMYFCASSRIWTGEQYFGPGTRLTVT.

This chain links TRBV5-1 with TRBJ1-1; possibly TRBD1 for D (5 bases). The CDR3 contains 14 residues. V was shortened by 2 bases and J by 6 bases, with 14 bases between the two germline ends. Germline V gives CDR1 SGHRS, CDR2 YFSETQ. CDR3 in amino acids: CASSLLPGVAEAFF. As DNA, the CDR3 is TGCGCCAGCAGCTTACTACCGGGGGTCGCTGAAGCTTTCTTT.

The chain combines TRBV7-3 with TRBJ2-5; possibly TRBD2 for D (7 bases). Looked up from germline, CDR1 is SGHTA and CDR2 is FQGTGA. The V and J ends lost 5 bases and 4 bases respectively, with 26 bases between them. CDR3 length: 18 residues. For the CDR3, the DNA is TGTGCCAGCAGCAAAAGGCCTAGCGGCAACCTAGGGGGAGAGACCCAGTACTTC. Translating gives CASSKRPSGNLGGETQYF.

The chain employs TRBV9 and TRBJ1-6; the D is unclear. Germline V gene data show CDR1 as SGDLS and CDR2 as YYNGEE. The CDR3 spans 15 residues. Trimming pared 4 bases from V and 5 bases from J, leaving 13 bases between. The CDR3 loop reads CASSTRDLDNSPLHF. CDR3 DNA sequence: TGTGCCAGCAGCACCCGGGATCTCGATAATTCACCCCTCCACTTT.

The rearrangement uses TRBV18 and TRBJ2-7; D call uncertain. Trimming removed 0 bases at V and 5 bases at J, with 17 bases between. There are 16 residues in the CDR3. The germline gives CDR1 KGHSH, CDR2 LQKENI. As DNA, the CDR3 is TGTGCCAGCTCACCACCGGCAACCCAAAGGAGCCACGAGCAGTACTTC. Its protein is CASSPPATQRSHEQYF.

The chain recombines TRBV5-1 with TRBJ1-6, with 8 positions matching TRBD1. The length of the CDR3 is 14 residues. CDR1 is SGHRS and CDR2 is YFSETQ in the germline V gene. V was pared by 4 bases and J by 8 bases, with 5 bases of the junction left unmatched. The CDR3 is CASSPTDRDSPLHF. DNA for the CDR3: TGCGCCAGCAGCCCAACGGACAGGGATTCACCCCTCCACTTT. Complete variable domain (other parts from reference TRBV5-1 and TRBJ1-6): KAGVTQTPRYLIKTRGQQVTLSCSPISGHRSVSWYQQTPGQGLQFLFEYFSETQRNKGNFPGRFSGRQFSNSRSEMNVSTLELGDSALYLCASSPTDRDSPLHFGNGTRLTVT.

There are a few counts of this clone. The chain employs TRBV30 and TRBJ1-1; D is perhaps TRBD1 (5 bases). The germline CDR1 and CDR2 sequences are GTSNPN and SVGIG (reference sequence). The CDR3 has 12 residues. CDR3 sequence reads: CAGGRGNTEAFF. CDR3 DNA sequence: TGTGCGGGTGGTAGGGGGAACACTGAAGCTTTCTTT.

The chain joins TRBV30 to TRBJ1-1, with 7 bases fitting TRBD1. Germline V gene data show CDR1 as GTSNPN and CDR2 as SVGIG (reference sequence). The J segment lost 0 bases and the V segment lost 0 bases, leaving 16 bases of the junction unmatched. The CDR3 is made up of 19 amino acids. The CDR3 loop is CAWSVFRWGDSSMNTEAFF. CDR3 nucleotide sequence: TGTGCCTGGAGTGTATTCCGATGGGGGGACAGCTCCATGAACACTGAAGCTTTCTTT.